This T cell receptor (beta chain) was recovered during a study of identical twins. TCRdb re-analysed the 5' RACE reads in MiXCR, keeping a single row per CDR3 protein. The sample contains around 570,000 distinct CDR3 sequences, 9.5% to 10% of which appear only once. This CDR3 region has 15 residues. Germline V CDR1 and CDR2: MDHEN, SYDVKM. Between the trimmed V and J ends, which lost 5 bases and 6 bases, there was a span of 16 bases. This clonotype was detected only a few times. This same sample was also taken into another study, of yellow fever vaccine responses in identical twins. That source reports: Reportedly, twins' vaccine T cell responses looked partly convergent and partly personalized.

The clonotype was recovered from a woman younger than 30 in good health. The material sequenced was PBMCs. The genes are TRBV28 and TRBJ2-2; possibly TRBD1 for D (6 bases). The CDR3 DNA is TGTGCCAGCAGTACCCCCCCGGGACAATCCGGGGAGCTGTTTTTT. It translates to CASSTPPGQSGELFF.